This TCR beta chain was observed in a study of blood T cells in healthy people across ages (dated by TCRdb to the mid-2010s). As for the study more broadly: Template switching captured roughly one uniquely barcoded TCR beta cDNA molecule per two T cells in model experiments. Age-related changes in TCR beta repertoire diversity were measured in the study by deep sequencing normalized with unique cDNA molecular identifiers. To avoid experimental bias, donors of different ages were spread randomly across the sequencing lanes. The donors were split into four age groups: young (average 16 years), middle-aged (nearly 40), aged (around 67) and long-lived (about 82). Two additional independent replicas of 1 million unique cDNA reads from the same blood draw were analyzed for two donors (one aged 18 to 30 and one aged 80 or older). The full study reports these points: Observed TCR beta diversity per million T cells fell roughly linearly with age, and a significant reduction was already apparent by age roughly 40. Compared with the aged group, more naive CD4+ T cells, fewer expanded clones and increased TCR diversity were shown by the long-lived group, suggesting age selection. Conclusive comparison of naive and antigen-experienced compartments was prevented by the profiling of bulk unsorted PBMCs. There was a strong correlation between observed TCR beta diversity and the percentage of naive T cells measured by flow cytometry. Estimates of total diversity based on one million sequenced T cells were considered lower bounds and underestimates. The CMV infection status of donors was not known, potentially confounding age-related changes in expanded clonotypes.

Libraries came from 5' RACE. A second about 7 to 11 cycle PCR used a sample-barcoded 5' primer and a J-beta primer mix. Each TCR beta cDNA molecule received a unique molecular identifier from a template-switch 5' adaptor carrying 12 random nucleotides. At least 3 million CDR3-containing paired-end reads were obtained from each sample. First-strand cDNA was synthesized from all RNA with the Mint cDNA synthesis kit, primed by a TRBC-specific oligonucleotide. All cDNA was treated with uracil-DNA glycosylase and then went through a first 18-cycle PCR with the universal primers M1SS and BC2_uni_R. The authors' analysis ran thus. Each sample was normalized by randomly selecting 1 million high-quality reads, each carrying a distinct molecular identifier. Instead of being binned into consensus sequences, reads that shared molecular identifiers were thrown out. CDR3 identification, clonotype clustering and error correction used MiTCR with a Q25 quality threshold and the strictest error-elimination algorithm. A nonparametric unseen species model using Euler transformation provided a lower-bound estimate of total TCR beta diversity. Clones were called with MiXCR by TCRdb after fastp trimmed the public reads at Q25, and only in-frame beta chains were retained. Rows with a matching CDR3 protein are joined into one entry that keeps the most common DNA and genes. Clone size and V and J calls follow TCRdb, not the original study. For this sample the table gives some 1.8 million distinct CDR3 sequences, of which about 39% were detected only once. Clones ranked in the top ten supply more than 20% of the sample.

Based on the germline V gene, the CDR1 and CDR2 sequences are MNHNS and SASEGT. The CDR3, cysteine through phenylalanine, is 16 amino acids long. The only DNA kept is the CDR3, 48 bases in frame from the first base. V is clipped by 1 base and J by 6 bases, and the sequence between their germline boundaries is 17 bases long. The roughly 39 donors, aged 6 to 90 years, were systemically healthy Caucasian individuals from Russia. Roughly 10 milliliters of peripheral blood were drawn from each donor into EDTA-treated Vacutainer tubes. Ficoll-Paque density-gradient centrifugation was used to isolate PBMCs, with at least 7 million per sample. Trizol reagent was used to extract total RNA from the PBMCs, yielding at least 5.5 micrograms per sample. The percentages of naive CD45RAhigh/CD27high T cells were determined by flow cytometry on a PBMC aliquot from every donor. In this sample, this clonotype turned up a few times. Its recognized antigen is unknown. No much larger clonotype is one base removed from it; base qualities were not supplied.

The receptor was derived from a human donor in good health. The rearranged chain carries TRBV6-1 and TRBJ2-3, with the D gene possibly TRBD1 or TRBD2, each one fitting 6 bases. Specimen: blood. The CDR3 reads as follows: CASSEVQGTGDDTQYF. The base sequence is TGTGCCAGCAGTGAAGTTCAGGGGACGGGGGATGATACGCAGTATTTT.